This T cell receptor (beta chain) was recorded in a study of T cell changes during pregnancy in multiple sclerosis. Profiled with immunoSEQ multiplex PCR; TCRdb holds only in-frame clones, not every one. The profile shows tens of thousands of clones, roughly 89% of them singletons. CDR1 and CDR2 from the germline V gene are LNHDA and SQIVND (reference sequence). The CDR3 length is 15 residues. V shed 5 bases, J shed 7 bases, and the junction held 10 bases outside the gene matches. This specimen was CD4+ T cells from peripheral blood mononuclear cells, taken in the first trimester of pregnancy. The rearrangement joins TRBV19 to TRBJ2-1; 8 bases are shared with TRBD2. The source is a female donor in good health, enrolled as a control in a pregnancy study. Here the CDR3 DNA reads TGTGCCAGTAGTCACATCAGCGGGAGAGGGAATGAGCAGTTCTTC. It encodes CASSHISGRGNEQFF.